These 27 T cell receptor beta chains were all obtained from the same sample, sequenced in a study of control samples from healthy donors and cancer patients. Assay: immunoSEQ multiplex PCR; the TCRdb copy retains only in-frame clones and omits some. The sample consists of tens of thousands of clones, about 92% of them appearing once. Sequencing was carried out using PBMCs. The receptors shown here come from a man aged 40-49 years with colorectal cancer.

CDR3 nucleotides: TGTGCCAGCAGCGACGGGACAGGGGTCGAGCAGTACTTC. Its translation is CASSDGTGVEQYF. The chain combines TRBV7-9 with TRBJ2-7, with 10 bases that match TRBD1. From germline, CDR1 is SEHNR and CDR2 FQNEAQ (reference sequence). The CDR3 has 13 amino acids. The trim removed 5 bases at V and 6 bases at J, leaving 4 bases unmatched.

This chain links TRBV4-1 with TRBJ1-6; D is unclear. CDR3 size: 14 residues. In germline, CDR1 is MGHRA, CDR2 YSYEKL. Trimming removed 8 bases from V and 6 bases from J, with 14 bases in between. This CDR3 is CASASGLLNSPLHF. The DNA of the CDR3 is TGCGCCAGCGCATCAGGCCTTCTTAATTCACCCCTCCACTTT.

V and J are TRBV28 and TRBJ1-1; possible D gene TRBD1, 5 bases. The germline V gene encodes CDR1 MDHEN and CDR2 SYDVKM. Trimming cost V 3 bases and J 6 bases, with 11 bases left between them. The CDR3 has 13 amino acids. CDR3 sequence: CASSLLRDPEAFF. As DNA, the CDR3 is TGTGCCAGCAGTTTGTTGAGGGACCCTGAAGCTTTCTTT.

The J gene is TRBJ2-5, the V gene TRBV28, with a weak D call TRBD1 (5 bases). Germline V lookup: CDR1 MDHEN, CDR2 SYDVKM. Trimming shortened V by 1 base and J by 1 base, and 10 bases separated the two germline ends. This CDR3 is built from 15 residues. CDR3 coding DNA: TGTGCCAGCAGTTTATCCAGGGCCTCCCAAGAGACCCAGTACTTC. Translating it yields CASSLSRASQETQYF.

The chain has TRBV6-4 and TRBJ2-2, with TRBD1 identical over 7 bases. V was pared by 5 bases and J by 7 bases, with 7 bases of the junction left unmatched. The CDR3 loop spans 14 amino acids. Germline values: CDR1 MRHNA, CDR2 SNTAGT. The CDR3, as DNA: TGTGCCAGCAGTACCGGGACAGAGGGCGGGGAGCTGTTTTTT. Protein: CASSTGTEGGELFF.

The gene calls are TRBV4-2 and TRBJ1-1, with a weak D call TRBD1 (6 bases). Trimming cost V 0 bases and J 3 bases, with 11 bases left between them. Germline CDR1 reads LGHNA; CDR2 reads YNFKEQ. The CDR3 is 15 amino acids. The CDR3 coding sequence is TGTGCCAGCAGCCAAGACCCCGGGGGCGACACTGAAGCTTTCTTT. Encoded protein: CASSQDPGGDTEAFF.

This chain joins TRBV11-3 and TRBJ2-7, with 11 bases lining up with TRBD2. The CDR3 covers 15 residues. Germline V gene sequence: CDR1 SGHNT, CDR2 YENEEA. V gave up 0 bases and J gave up 4 bases; unmatched junction bases: 2. CDR3 region: CASSLDGTSGYEQYF. The CDR3 DNA reads TGTGCCAGCAGCTTAGATGGGACTAGCGGTTACGAGCAGTACTTC.

This rearrangement joins TRBV6-5 to TRBJ1-6; TRBD1 might be the D (5 bases). V was pared by 6 bases and J by 14 bases, with 17 bases between. The CDR3 is 13 amino acids. Germline-derived CDR1 and CDR2 are MNHEY and SVGAGI. CDR3 DNA sequence: TGTGCCAGCAGGGGGGTGGGGGGTTCCACCCTCCACTTT. It translates to CASRGVGGSTLHF.

The chain uses TRBV4-1 and TRBJ1-4, with D unresolved. V lost 3 bases and J lost 7, with 15 bases in between. Germline-derived CDR1 and CDR2 are MGHRA and YSYEKL. This CDR3 has 15 residues. The CDR3 sequence: CASSQRGADTEKLFF. In DNA form, the CDR3 reads TGCGCCAGCAGCCAGCGAGGCGCCGACACTGAAAAACTGTTTTTT.

The J gene is TRBJ2-7, the V gene TRBV27; 8 nucleotides match TRBD1. This CDR3 is 14 amino acids long. V lost 4 bases and J lost 2; bases outside the gene matches: 4. In germline, CDR1 is MNHEY, CDR2 SMNVEV (reference sequence). The CDR3 region is CASSSDRETYEQYF. In nucleotides, the CDR3 is TGTGCCAGCAGTTCGGACAGGGAAACCTACGAGCAGTACTTC.

The sample holds one count of this clone. The V call is TRBV7-8, the J call TRBJ1-3; no clear D gene. The CDR3 sequence is 15 residues long. Between the trimmed V and J ends, which lost 0 bases and 0 bases, there was a span of 6 bases. The V gene's germline CDR1 is SGHVS and CDR2 FQNEAQ. CDR3 loop: CASSLAGSSGNTIYF. The CDR3 nucleotides read TGTGCCAGCAGCTTAGCCGGGAGCTCTGGAAACACCATATATTTT.

The chain recombines TRBV7-9 with TRBJ2-7; D uncertain. CDR1 and CDR2 from the germline V gene are SEHNR and FQNEAQ (reference sequence). CDR3 length: 13 amino acids. V was pared by 1 base and J by 5 bases, with 9 bases between. The CDR3 is CASSLVIVDEQYF. As DNA, the CDR3 is TGTGCCAGCAGCTTAGTGATCGTGGACGAGCAGTACTTC. The whole variable domain, filled in from reference TRBV7-9 and TRBJ2-7, reads DTGVSQNPRHKITKRGQNVTFRCDPISEHNRLYWYRQTLGQGPEFLTYFQNEAQLEKSRLLSDRFSAERPKGSFSTLEIQRTEQGDSAMYLCASSLVIVDEQYFGPGTRLTVT.

The chain couples TRBV5-4 to TRBJ1-4; D remains unclear. Germline V gives CDR1 SGHNT, CDR2 YYREEE (reference sequence). V was cut by 0 bases and J by 4 bases, with 10 bases left in between. The CDR3 contains 15 residues. The CDR3 region is CASSLVGFGNEKLFF. In DNA form, the CDR3 reads TGTGCCAGCAGCTTGGTAGGGTTCGGTAATGAAAAACTGTTTTTT.

V and J are TRBV5-1 and TRBJ1-3; D call uncertain. CDR1 SGHRS and CDR2 YFSETQ come from the germline V gene. V dropped 1 base and J dropped 0 bases, with 8 bases sitting between them. CDR3 length: 15 residues. The CDR3 DNA sequence: TGCGCCAGCAGCTTGAGCGGGGACTCTGGAAACACCATATATTTT. It yields the protein CASSLSGDSGNTIYF.

The J gene is TRBJ2-5, the V gene TRBV10-1; a weak D match, TRBD2 (7 bases). The V and J ends lost 6 bases and 1 base respectively, with 15 bases between them. Germline-derived CDR1 and CDR2 are WNHNN and SYGVQD (reference sequence). The CDR3 covers 15 residues. CDR3 sequence reads: CASSAIGGAQETQYF. The CDR3 DNA is TGCGCCAGCAGCGCAATAGGGGGGGCCCAAGAGACCCAGTACTTC.

The chain couples TRBV19 to TRBJ2-7; 7 bases are shared with TRBD1. This CDR3 contains 15 residues. CDR1 is LNHDA, CDR2 SQIVND, per germline (reference sequence). The J segment lost 1 base and the V segment lost 5 bases, leaving 8 bases of the junction unmatched. Here the CDR3 DNA reads TGTGCCAGTAGTGCTCGGACAGGCCCTTCCTACGAGCAGTACTTC. It encodes CASSARTGPSYEQYF.

The CDR3 protein is CASTFPTGNTEAFF. CDR3 DNA sequence: TGTGCCAGTACCTTCCCGACAGGCAACACTGAAGCTTTCTTT. V and J are TRBV19 and TRBJ1-1; perhaps TRBD1 as D (6 bases). Germline assignment: CDR1 LNHDA and CDR2 SQIVND (reference sequence). This CDR3 comprises 14 residues. Trimming removed 7 bases at V and 2 bases at J, with 14 bases between.

This sequence joins TRBV14 and TRBJ1-3; tentative D call: TRBD1 (6 bases). V was shortened by 5 bases and J by 1 base, with 12 bases between the two germline ends. Germline V gene data show CDR1 as SGHDN and CDR2 as FVKESK. The CDR3 totals 15 residues. Here the CDR3 reads CASSVWGASGNTIYF. The DNA of the CDR3 is TGTGCCAGCAGCGTCTGGGGGGCTTCTGGAAACACCATATATTTT. Complete variable domain (other parts from reference TRBV14 and TRBJ1-3): EAGVTQFPSHSVIEKGQTVTLRCDPISGHDNLYWYRRVMGKEIKFLLHFVKESKQDESGMPNNRFLAERTGGTYSTLKVQPAELEDSGVYFCASSVWGASGNTIYFGEGSWLTVV.

This chain joins TRBV7-9 and TRBJ2-2, with 8 bases identical to TRBD1. This CDR3 region has 19 residues. V trimming: 2 bases; J trimming: 2 bases; junction bases outside the gene matches: 13. The germline CDR1 and CDR2 sequences are SEHNR and FQNEAQ (reference sequence). The CDR3 coding sequence is TGTGCCAGCAGCTTATTACGGGACAGGCGAAAGAGTAACACCGGGGAGCTGTTTTTT. Translating it yields CASSLLRDRRKSNTGELFF.

This clone was observed a handful of times. Other DNA sequences from this sample encode an identical CDR3 as well. The chain links TRBV28 to TRBJ2-7, with D possibly TRBD1 on 5 matching bases. Germline V gene lookup returns CDR1 MDHEN and CDR2 SYDVKM. The CDR3 has 14 residues. V lost 5 bases to trimming and J lost 2 bases, with 13 bases between them. The CDR3 protein is CASSTQGGTYEQYF. The CDR3 nucleotides read TGTGCCAGCAGTACCCAGGGTGGGACCTACGAGCAGTACTTC.

J is TRBJ1-5 and V is TRBV2, with D hard to call. The CDR3 runs to 15 residues. CDR1 is SNHLY and CDR2 is FYNNEI in the germline V gene. Trimming took off 1 base at V and 4 bases at J, with 11 bases between the two ends. The CDR3 reads CASSEGRVGNQPQHF. Here the CDR3 DNA reads TGTGCCAGCAGTGAAGGGCGGGTAGGGAATCAGCCCCAGCATTTT.

This chain joins TRBV11-2 and TRBJ1-1; D is unresolved. From germline, CDR1 is SGHAT and CDR2 FQNNGV. Trimming removed 1 base from V and 7 bases from J, with 10 bases in between. The length of the CDR3 is 13 residues. Here the CDR3 reads CASSLVSGYEAFF. The CDR3 region has the DNA TGTGCCAGCAGCTTAGTCTCGGGTTATGAAGCTTTCTTT.

The gene calls are TRBV2 and TRBJ1-5, with D unresolved. CDR3 length: 13 residues. Germline CDR1 reads SNHLY; CDR2 reads FYNNEI. V lost 9 bases to trimming and J lost 5 bases, with 14 bases between them. CDR3 sequence (DNA): TGTGCCAGAGGCCGAGGGCAGGATCAGCCCCAGCATTTT. Its translation: CARGRGQDQPQHF.

J is TRBJ1-4 and V is TRBV3-1 (or the pseudogene TRBV3-2); 7 bases line up with TRBD1. Germline trimming cut 7 bases from V and 3 bases from J; bases unmatched to any gene: 5. CDR1 and CDR2 (germline): LGHDT, YNNKEL (reference sequence). The CDR3 is made up of 14 amino acids. Here the CDR3 DNA reads TGTGCCAGCAATCACAGGGGAGCTAATGAAAAACTGTTTTTT. Protein: CASNHRGANEKLFF.

V usage is TRBV29-1 and J usage is TRBJ1-3; no firm D call. The CDR3 covers 15 residues. The germline V gene has CDR1 SQVTM and CDR2 ANQGSEA. Trimming shortened V by 5 bases and J by 0 bases, and 14 bases separated the two germline ends. The CDR3 region has the DNA TGCAGCGTTCAATTTGGCGGTTCCTCTGGAAACACCATATATTTT. The encoded protein is CSVQFGGSSGNTIYF.

The CDR3 reads CASRGEEGGTGELFF. The CDR3 DNA is TGTGCCAGCAGGGGGGAGGAAGGGGGCACCGGGGAGCTGTTTTTT. The chain has TRBV7-8 and TRBJ2-2; D may correspond to TRBD1 or TRBD2 (6 bases each). Germline CDR1 reads SGHVS; CDR2 reads FQNEAQ. V shed 6 bases and J shed 4 bases, with 15 bases lying between them. CDR3 size: 15 residues. The variable domain in full, with the rest retrieved from reference TRBV7-8 and TRBJ2-2, is GAGVSQSPRYKVAKRGQDVALRCDPISGHVSLFWYQQALGQGPEFLTYFQNEAQLDKSGLPSDRFFAERPEGSVSTLKIQRTQQEDSAVYLCASRGEEGGTGELFFGEGSRLTVL.

In its sample, this clone was seen a few times. The chain carries TRBV6-6 and TRBJ1-2; D is unresolved. Germline V gene sequence: CDR1 MNHNY, CDR2 SVGAGI (reference sequence). CDR3 size: 15 residues. Trimming removed 2 bases at V and 3 bases at J, with 13 bases between. The CDR3 coding sequence is TGTGCCAGCAGTTACGACCGGCCGAGGGACTATGGCTACACCTTC. Translating it yields CASSYDRPRDYGYTF.